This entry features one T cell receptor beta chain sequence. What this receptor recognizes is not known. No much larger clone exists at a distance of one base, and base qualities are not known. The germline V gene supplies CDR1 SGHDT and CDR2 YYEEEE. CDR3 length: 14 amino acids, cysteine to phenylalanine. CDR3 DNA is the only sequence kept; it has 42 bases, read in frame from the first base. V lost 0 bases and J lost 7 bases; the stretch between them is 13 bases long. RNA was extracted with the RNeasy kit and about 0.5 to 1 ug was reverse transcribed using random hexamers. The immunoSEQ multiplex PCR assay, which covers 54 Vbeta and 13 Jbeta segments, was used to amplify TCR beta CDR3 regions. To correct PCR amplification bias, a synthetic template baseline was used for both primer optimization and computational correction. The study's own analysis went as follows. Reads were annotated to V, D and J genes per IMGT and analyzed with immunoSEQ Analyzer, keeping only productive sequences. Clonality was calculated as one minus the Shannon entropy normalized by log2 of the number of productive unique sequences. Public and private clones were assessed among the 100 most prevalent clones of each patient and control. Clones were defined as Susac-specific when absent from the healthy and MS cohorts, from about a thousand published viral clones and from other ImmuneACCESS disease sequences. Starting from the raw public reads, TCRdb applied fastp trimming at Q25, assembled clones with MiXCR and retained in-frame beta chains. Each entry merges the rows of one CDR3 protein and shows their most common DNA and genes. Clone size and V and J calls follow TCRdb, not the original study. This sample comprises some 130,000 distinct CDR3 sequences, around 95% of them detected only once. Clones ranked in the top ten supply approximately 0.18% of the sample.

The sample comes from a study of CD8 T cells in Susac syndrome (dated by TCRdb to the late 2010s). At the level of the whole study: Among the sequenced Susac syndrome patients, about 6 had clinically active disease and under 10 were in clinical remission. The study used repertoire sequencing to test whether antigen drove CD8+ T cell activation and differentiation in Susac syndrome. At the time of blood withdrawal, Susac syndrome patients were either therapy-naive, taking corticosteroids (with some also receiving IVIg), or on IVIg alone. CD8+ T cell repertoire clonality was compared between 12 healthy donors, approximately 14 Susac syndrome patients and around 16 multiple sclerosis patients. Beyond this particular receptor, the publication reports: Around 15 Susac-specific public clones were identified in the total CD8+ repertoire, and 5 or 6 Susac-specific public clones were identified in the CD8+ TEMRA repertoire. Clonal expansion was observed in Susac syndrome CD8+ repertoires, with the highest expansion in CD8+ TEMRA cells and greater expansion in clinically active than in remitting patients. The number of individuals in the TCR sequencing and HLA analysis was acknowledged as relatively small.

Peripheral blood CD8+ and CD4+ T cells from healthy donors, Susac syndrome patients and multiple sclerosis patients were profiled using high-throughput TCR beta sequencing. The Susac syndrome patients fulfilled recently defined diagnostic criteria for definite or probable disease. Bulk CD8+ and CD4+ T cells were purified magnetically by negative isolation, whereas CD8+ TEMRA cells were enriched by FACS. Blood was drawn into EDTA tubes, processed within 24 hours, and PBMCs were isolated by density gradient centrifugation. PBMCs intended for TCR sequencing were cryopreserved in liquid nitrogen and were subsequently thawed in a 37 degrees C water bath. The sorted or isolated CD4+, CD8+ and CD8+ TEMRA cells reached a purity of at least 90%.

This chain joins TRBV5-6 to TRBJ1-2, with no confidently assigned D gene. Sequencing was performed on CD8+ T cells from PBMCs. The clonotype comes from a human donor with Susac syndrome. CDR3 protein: CASSLGESFGGYTF. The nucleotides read TGTGCCAGCAGCTTGGGGGAATCTTTCGGTGGCTACACCTTC. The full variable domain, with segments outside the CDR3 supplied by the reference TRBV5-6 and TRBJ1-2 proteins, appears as DAGVTQSPTHLIKTRGQQVTLRCSPKSGHDTVSWYQQALGQGPQFIFQYYEEEERQRGNFPDRFSGHQFPNYSSELNVNALLLGDSALYLCASSLGESFGGYTFGSGTRLTVV.